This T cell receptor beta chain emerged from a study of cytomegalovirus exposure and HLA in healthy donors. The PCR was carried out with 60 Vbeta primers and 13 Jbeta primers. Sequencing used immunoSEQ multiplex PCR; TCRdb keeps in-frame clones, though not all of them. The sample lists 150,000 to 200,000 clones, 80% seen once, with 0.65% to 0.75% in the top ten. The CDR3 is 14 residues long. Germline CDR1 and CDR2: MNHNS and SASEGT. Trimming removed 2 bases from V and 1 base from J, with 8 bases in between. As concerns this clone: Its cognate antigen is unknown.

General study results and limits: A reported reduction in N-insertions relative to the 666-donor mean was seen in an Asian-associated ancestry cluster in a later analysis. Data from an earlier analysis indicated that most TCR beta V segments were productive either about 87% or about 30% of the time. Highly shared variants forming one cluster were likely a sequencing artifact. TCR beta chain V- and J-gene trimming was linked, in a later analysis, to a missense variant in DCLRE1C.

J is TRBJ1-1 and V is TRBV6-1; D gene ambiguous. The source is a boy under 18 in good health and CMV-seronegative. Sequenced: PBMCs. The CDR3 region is CASSEWRPNTEAFF. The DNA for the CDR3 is TGTGCCAGCAGTGAATGGCGGCCGAACACTGAAGCTTTCTTT.